This T cell receptor (beta chain) was recorded in a study of CD8+ T cells in alopecia areata listed by TCRdb under 2018. A note on the overall study: Female C3H/HeJ recipients, about 7-10 weeks old, were grafted with skin from C3H/HeJ donors with spontaneous alopecia (about 6-13 months old). Human TCRbeta sequencing covered scalp tissue and sorted CD4+ and CD8+ peripheral blood T cells from patchy and totalis/universalis alopecia areata patients and healthy controls. The RNA source kit depended on sample type: the PAXgene miRNA kit for fixed scalp, the miRNeasy kit for PBMCs, and the RNeasy kit for mouse skin. In both human patients and the C3H/HeJ mouse model, the study applied high-throughput TCRbeta sequencing to look at T cell clonal expansion in alopecia areata. Scalp clonality was compared across normal scalp (n=4), patchy alopecia areata scalp (n=8), and alopecia totalis/universalis scalp (n=8). immunoSEQ multiplex PCR using 35 Vbeta forward primers and 13 Jbeta reverse primers was used to amplify TCRbeta CDR3 regions. Study-level results and caveats: Shared TCR sequences between patients were less evident than in mice, which may be partly attributable to HLA diversity in the patient population. Unlike mouse skin, which is dominated by gammadelta T cells, normal human skin has resident alphabeta T cells that are also sequenced, and this complicates analysis of the scalp TCR repertoire. Compared with normal scalp, lesional scalp had higher clonality and more expanded CD8+ clones, particularly in alopecia totalis/universalis, a pattern that suggests antigenic drive.

The germline V end is reduced by 1 base and the J end by 5 bases; junction bases left unmatched: 2. Based on the germline V gene (reference sequence), the CDR1 and CDR2 sequences are FNHDT and SITEND. The CDR3 measures 14 amino acids from cysteine to phenylalanine. The DNA has 30 bases, all within the CDR3, and is read from base 1. This clone occurred a few times. No cognate antigen has been identified for it. Gene names and germline sequences refer to the mouse in this case. The read ends 4 residues before the CDR3 terminus; that terminus is restored from the germline J gene. The library was produced with the immunoSEQ multiplex PCR assay. To provide template for TCR sequencing, every sample had RNA extracted and reverse transcribed into cDNA. SuperScript III was used to make first-strand cDNA, primed with a 2:1 mix of oligo-dT and random hexamers. A synthetic immune receptor repertoire was used to measure amplification bias, and any remaining bias was corrected computationally. Sequencing of the libraries was done on Illumina HiSeq using 60 bp reads that spanned the CDR3 and were read from J toward V. As for how the authors treated the data: Raw reads were preprocessed to remove errors, and CDR3 was defined by IMGT conventions from the conserved cysteine to phenylalanine. To get clonality, Shannon entropy was normalized by log2 of the number of productive unique TCRs and the result was subtracted from 1. Scalp TCRbeta sequences were cross-referenced with sorted blood CD4 and CD8 repertoires so that the CD4 or CD8 identity of scalp clones could be inferred. This immuneACCESS table, as held by TCRdb, lists in-frame sequences with V and J called but not all clones. Of the missing ones, under half trace to an unresolved V gene in checked studies; the others have no known cause. V, J and clone size are taken as reported in that table, and D and trimming were inferred from the DNA itself. In this sample the table shows roughly 110,000 clones, and no singletons are among them. The top ten clones comprise about 20% of the sample.

Sequenced: lesional skin. This clonotype originated in a C3H/HeJ mouse with alopecia areata. This mouse strain bears the MHC haplotype H2-k. The rearranged chain carries TRBV19 and TRBJ2-2; TRBD1 aligns with 7 central bases. Here the CDR3 is given as CASSIKQGTGQLYF. Incomplete CDR3 DNA: TGTGCCAGCAGTATAAAACAGGGGACCGGG.